Listed below are T cell receptor beta chains from one sample, sequenced in a study of T-cell reconstitution after alpha-beta-depleted transplantation in children. One entry per CDR3 protein, called by TCRdb with MiXCR from the PCR reads. The table lists a few hundred thousand distinct CDR3 sequences, about a tenth of them singletons, with approximately 2.3% in the top ten. This material consisted of PBMCs from the stem cell graft donor, taken from the stem cell graft. Receptor source: a human donor who donated a stem cell graft to a child with acute lymphoblastic leukemia. Both conserved end residues are part of each CDR3. Each record gives: V gene, J gene, CDR3 protein.

>TRBV11-2|TRBJ2-3
CASSQAVDTQYF
>TRBV5-1|TRBJ2-5
CASSLEGLAGSETQYF
>TRBV9|TRBJ1-5
CASSPGYSNQPQHF
>TRBV20-1|TRBJ2-7
CSVPGLAASYEQYF
>TRBV7-9|TRBJ2-1
CASSGWTGGSYNEQFF
>TRBV5-1|TRBJ2-1
CASSILAGGTYNEQFF
>TRBV4-2|TRBJ2-7
CASSSLGDRVHEQYF
>TRBV20-1|TRBJ2-1
CSARERYNEQFF
>TRBV6-1|TRBJ2-7
CASSPRTSRDEQYF
>TRBV5-1|TRBJ2-1
CASSLEGLAAYNEQFF
>TRBV6-4|TRBJ2-3
CASRAGKGGDTDTQYF
>TRBV4-1|TRBJ2-5
CASSHRNGETQYF
>TRBV29-1|TRBJ1-2
CSGATGTDGYTF
>TRBV28|TRBJ2-7
CASSFLHPRDRRYEQYF
>TRBV6-5|TRBJ2-7
CASSFAGVYEQYF
>TRBV10-3|TRBJ2-3
CAISESAGGDTDTQYF
>TRBV20-1|TRBJ2-4
CSARQGRASNIQYF
>TRBV7-8|TRBJ1-1
CASSFTGRGVNTEAFF
>TRBV7-2|TRBJ1-2
CASSSTGNYGYTF
>TRBV7-8|TRBJ2-7
CASSKGLSSYEQYF
>TRBV18|TRBJ2-5
CASSPTAQGRWETQYF
>TRBV7-6|TRBJ2-7
CASSPLDRSYEQYF
>TRBV4-3|TRBJ1-1
CASSHRGVAEAFF
>TRBV7-9|TRBJ1-4
CASSQRGTNEKLFF
>TRBV5-1|TRBJ2-4
CASSPSGGNFQYF
>TRBV27|TRBJ2-1
CASSLWFGSGTGYNEQFF
>TRBV24-1|TRBJ1-2
CATSGSGANYGYTF
>TRBV6-5|TRBJ1-5
CASSYSFLSNQPQHF
>TRBV5-1|TRBJ2-7
CASSLGQNYEQYF
>TRBV3-1|TRBJ2-7
CASSQDGGTTYEQYF
>TRBV5-1|TRBJ2-1
CASSRDKMGNEQFF
>TRBV24-1|TRBJ2-7
CATSDLPVGGTSEQYF
>TRBV25-1|TRBJ1-2
CASSPGGSYGYTF
>TRBV9|TRBJ2-7
CASSVDPESAGLAVYEQYF
>TRBV29-1|TRBJ1-1
CSVGRQGNTEAFF
>TRBV4-2|TRBJ2-1
CASSKVSGTSGSSYNEQFF
>TRBV28|TRBJ2-1
CASSKGGKGLASEQFF
>TRBV7-2|TRBJ1-4
CASSLGELEKLFF
>TRBV7-8|TRBJ2-3
CASSLASGRASDTQYF
>TRBV20-1|TRBJ1-1
CSARTDRNTEAFF